One T cell receptor (beta chain) is described in this entry. Its antigen remains undetermined. No base qualities exist here, and no much larger clone lies one base off it. This entry belongs to a study of T cell clones after liver transplantation (dated by TCRdb to between 2018 and 2020). About the study as a whole: ITN030ST, the source of the samples, was a randomized trial that attempted immunosuppression withdrawal within 2 years of liver transplantation. Donor-reactive T cell clones were identified using TCRbeta sequencing after a pre-transplant mixed lymphocyte reaction and were then followed in post-transplant blood. As an antigen-independent comparator for the donor-reactive sequences, third party-reactive TCRbeta sequences from pre-transplant MLRs were identified as well. Three of the eight recipients were HCV-positive; the others were transplanted for non-autoimmune, non-viral indications. No induction therapy was given to the subjects, and standard immunosuppression was administered until randomization at 12-24 months post-transplant. Tolerance was defined as complete withdrawal of immunosuppression for at least one year without a rise in liver enzymes beyond twice the upper limit of normal. Blood samples were collected pre-transplant, pre-randomization before withdrawal, and post-randomization after either full withdrawal or failed withdrawal. Of the 8 liver transplant recipients making up the studied cohort, 3 were classified as tolerant and 5 as non-tolerant. Broader findings and caveats from the paper: In most of the 8 subjects, regardless of tolerance or HCV status, circulating donor-reactive CD4 TCRbeta sequences dropped significantly post-transplant. The conclusions were preliminary, being limited by small, heterogeneous patient numbers and by non-standardized post-transplant time points. Low numbers of available donor cells limited the measurable donor-reactive repertoire in two subjects. Since no allograft tissue specimens were available, donor-reactive T cells may have migrated into the graft instead of being deleted. Donor-reactive sequences decreased more than third party-reactive sequences, which suggests partial antigen-specific deletion that was not related to withdrawal success. After accounting for repertoire turnover, donor-reactive detection was significantly reduced in 7 of 8 subjects for CD4 and 8 of 8 for CD8.

V is pruned by 3 bases and J by 1 base, leaving 2 bases of the junction without a gene match. Based on the germline V gene, the CDR1 and CDR2 sequences are MDHEN and SYDVKM. Taken from cysteine to phenylalanine, the CDR3 has 14 residues. Kept here is only the CDR3 DNA, which spans 42 bases and is read in frame from base 1. Unstimulated PBMCs, after thawing, were stained for CD3, CD4 and CD8 and then FACS-sorted into CD3+CD4+ and CD3+CD8+ populations. All 8 studied subjects were randomized to withdrawal of immunosuppression. The Qiagen DNeasy Blood and Tissue Kit was used for isolation of genomic DNA. Using immunoSEQ, frozen genomic DNA was subjected to high-throughput TCRbeta CDR3 sequencing, a process that included PCR amplification, mapping, bias correction and internal controls. Processing in the source paper ran as follows. Productive rearrangements were kept, and unique TCRbeta sequences were defined by CDR3 nucleotide sequence plus V and J gene. For a sequence to be called donor-reactive, it needed a frequency of at least 0.01% and at least 5-fold expansion in CFSE-low cells compared with unstimulated pre-transplant cells. Per-subject minimum frequency thresholds, based on the lowest-template unstimulated sample, ensured at least 90% detection power. Jensen-Shannon divergence between the top 1000 TCRbeta sequences post- versus pre-transplant served as the measure of repertoire turnover. Two-sided Fisher's exact tests were used to test for changes in how often donor-reactive sequences were detected. Sourced from immuneACCESS, this table was stored by TCRdb with only in-frame sequences that have V and J called. A share of the clones is absent; for the studies checked, an unresolved V gene accounts for under half, and the remainder has no known explanation. V and J calls and clone size follow that table, whereas D and trimming were derived from the DNA. This sample comprises roughly 53,000 clones, 70% to 75% of them detected only once. In total, the top ten clones hold about a tenth of the sample.

The chain was built from TRBV28 and TRBJ1-2; 7 central nucleotides agree with TRBD1. This specimen consisted of CD4+ T cells from blood, obtained at the 22-month timepoint. The TCR comes from a human patient who received a liver transplant. Following a transplant, a fraction of the T cells may be traceable to the graft donor. The CDR3 region reads CASSFRQGNYGYTF. The DNA sequence follows: TGTGCCAGCAGTTTCCGACAGGGTAACTATGGCTACACCTTC.